This T cell receptor (beta chain) was observed in a study of control samples from healthy donors and cancer patients. The assay was immunoSEQ multiplex PCR, and TCRdb's table has in-frame clones only and misses some. This sample carries about 53,000 clones, about nine tenths of them seen once, and the ten largest clones take roughly an eighth. The CDR3 has 15 residues. V lost 3 bases to trimming and J lost 2 bases, with 12 bases between them. CDR1 is LGHNA, CDR2 YSLEER, per germline. The chain has TRBV4-3 and TRBJ2-3; D may be TRBD2 (5 bases). This sequence originates from a man between 60 and 75 years old with head and neck cancer. What was sequenced was PBMCs. The CDR3 DNA reads as TGCGCCAGCAGCCAGCATCGGGGTTTCACAGATACGCAGTATTTT. Its translation: CASSQHRGFTDTQYF.